Here is one T cell receptor beta chain with its context. Its antigen is not yet known. No quality values exist for individual bases; no much larger clone is one base distant. This sample was included in a study of blood T cell repertoires in COVID-19 (dated by TCRdb to between 2020 and 2021). Concerning the study at large: Samples from collaborators originated in the United States, Italy and Spain and spanned both the acute and convalescent phases of COVID-19. Samples were obtained from the ongoing ImmuneRACE study (first 160 participants) and from 950 to 1,500 subjects provided by 6 global collaborators. Nearly every sample came with metadata listing a de-identified subject ID, COVID-19 status, age in years and sex. The material from the prospective study consisted of cDNA or gDNA derived from T cells, B-cell-depleted T cells, or PBMCs. Where available, HLA class I and class II types were obtained from metadata supplied by the sample provider rather than from assay-based typing. The repertoires were made available in a free public database intended to serve as a resource for research on the immune response to SARS-CoV-2. The dataset comprised deeply sampled blood TCRbeta repertoires from subjects exposed to, actively infected with, or recovered from COVID-19. What the work shows at the level of the full study, not this receptor alone: The amount of clinical and demographic metadata varied by source and participant and was provided uncurated.

Enrolling through a virtual design, the prospective study's participants ranged in age from roughly 18 to 89 years and lived across roughly 24 United States geographic areas. In the prospective study, cohorts were assigned on the basis of participant-reported clinical history obtained from a screening survey and a study questionnaire. Recovered participants in ImmuneRACE Cohort 3 were defined by two consecutive negative NP/OP PCR tests, clearance by a healthcare professional, or resolution of symptoms. Each participant in the prospective study had whole blood, serum and a nasopharyngeal or oropharyngeal swab collected by mobile phlebotomists. Participants in the prospective study had the option to provide additional blood draws and questionnaires over a roughly two-month period. Prospective study blood samples were shipped either frozen or at room temperature before DNA extraction. The immunoSEQ Assay, a bias-controlled multiplex PCR, was used to amplify TCRbeta CDR3 regions from genomic DNA. From the authors' description of their analysis: The number of nucleated cells in each sample was estimated by amplification of reference gene primers within the assay. To quantify the absolute abundance of each unique TCRbeta CDR3 rearrangement, sequence reads were collapsed and filtered. For each sample, productive Simpson clonality was calculated as the square root of Simpson's diversity index across productive rearrangements. The immuneACCESS repertoire file appears here via TCRdb, limited to in-frame rearrangements. These files lack a portion of the clones; in checked studies, under half of the deficit traces to unresolved V genes, and the cause of the others is not known. That table gives V, J and clone size, and the DNA gave D and trimming. In all, the sample holds about 260,000 clones, and around 88% of those were seen once. The ten largest clones take up more than 2% of the sample.

Reading from cysteine to phenylalanine, the CDR3 counts 14 amino acids. CDR3 DNA only is kept here, 42 bases in frame from base 1. Between the V and J ends, shortened by 6 bases and 7 bases respectively, the junction contains 13 bases. CDR1 and CDR2 are drawn from the germline V gene: MNHEY, SVGAGI. Rearrangement joined TRBV6-5 to TRBJ1-6; no confident D gene assignment can be made. The sequence was obtained from a woman aged 45-60 years who had recovered from COVID-19. The sequenced material came from PBMCs or T cells enriched from blood (not recorded which). CDR3 loop: CASSNGFANSPLHF. The DNA sequence is as follows: TGTGCCAGCAGCAACGGGTTCGCGAATTCACCCCTCCACTTT.